This T cell receptor beta chain was retrieved from a study of blood T cell repertoires in COVID-19. Whole-study context: Material from acute and convalescent COVID-19 was sourced from the United States, Italy and Spain. In each case, the material was cDNA or gDNA derived from T cells, B-cell-depleted T cells, or PBMCs.

The sample holds one count of this clone. In the study's own analysis: Reference gene primer amplification gave estimated nucleated cell counts. TCRdb keeps only in-frame clones here, not all; method: immunoSEQ multiplex PCR. V and J calls and clone size are as listed in that table; D and trimming were resolved from the DNA. The table includes approximately 190,000 clones, 84% detected once. The CDR3 length is 14 residues. Germline V gives CDR1 MNHEY, CDR2 SMNVEV (reference sequence). Trimming took off 6 bases at V and 10 bases at J, with 16 bases between the two ends. The sample comprised peripheral blood. This chain joins TRBV27 and TRBJ1-6, with a possible D match to TRBD1 (6 bases). The source of this sequence is a human donor in a cohort sampled during active COVID-19. CDR3 bases: TGTGCCAGCAGCTACCGGGGCCAGGGGTCACCCCTCCACTTT. Its protein product is CASSYRGQGSPLHF.